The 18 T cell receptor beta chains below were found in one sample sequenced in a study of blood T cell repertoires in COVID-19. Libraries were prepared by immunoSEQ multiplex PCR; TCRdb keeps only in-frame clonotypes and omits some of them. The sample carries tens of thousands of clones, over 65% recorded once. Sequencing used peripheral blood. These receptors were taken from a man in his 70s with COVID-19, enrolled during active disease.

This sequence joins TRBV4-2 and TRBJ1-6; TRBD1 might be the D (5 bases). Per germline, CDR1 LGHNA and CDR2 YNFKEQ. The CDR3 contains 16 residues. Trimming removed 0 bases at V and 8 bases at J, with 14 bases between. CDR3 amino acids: CASSQDVRVLDSPLHF. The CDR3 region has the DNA TGTGCCAGCAGCCAAGATGTCAGGGTACTGGATTCACCCCTCCACTTT.

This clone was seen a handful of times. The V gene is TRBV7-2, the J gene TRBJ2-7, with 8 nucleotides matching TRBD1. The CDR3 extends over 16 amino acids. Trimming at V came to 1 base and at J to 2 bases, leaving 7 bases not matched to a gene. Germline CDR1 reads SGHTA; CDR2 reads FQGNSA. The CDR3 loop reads CASSLGRSGQAYEQYF. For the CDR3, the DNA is TGTGCCAGCAGCTTAGGGCGTTCGGGACAGGCCTACGAGCAGTACTTC.

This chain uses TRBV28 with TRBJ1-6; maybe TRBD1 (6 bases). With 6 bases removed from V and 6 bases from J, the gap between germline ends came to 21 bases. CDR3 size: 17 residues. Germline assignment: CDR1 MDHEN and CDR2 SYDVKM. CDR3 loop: CASSPIGRGLVNSPLHF. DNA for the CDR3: TGTGCCAGCAGCCCAATAGGCAGGGGATTGGTTAATTCACCCCTCCACTTT.

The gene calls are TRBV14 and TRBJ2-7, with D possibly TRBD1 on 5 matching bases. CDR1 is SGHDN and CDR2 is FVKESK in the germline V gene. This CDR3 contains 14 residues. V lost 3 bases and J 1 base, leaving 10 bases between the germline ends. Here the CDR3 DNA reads TGTGCCAGCAGCCACCACAGGAATTCCTACGAGCAGTACTTC. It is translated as CASSHHRNSYEQYF.

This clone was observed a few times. CDR3 nucleotides: TGTGCCAGCAGCTTCTACAGGGTGACCGGGGCCAACGTCCTGACTTTC. It specifies CASSFYRVTGANVLTF. The chain is built from TRBV5-8 and TRBJ2-6; possible D gene TRBD1, 6 bases. V was cut by 2 bases and J by 4 bases, with 13 bases left in between. Germline V gene sequence: CDR1 SGHTS, CDR2 YDEGEE. The CDR3 is 16 amino acids. Full variable domain (remainder filled in from reference TRBV5-8 and TRBJ2-6): EAGVTQSPTHLIKTRGQQATLRCSPISGHTSVYWYQQALGLGLQFLLWYDEGEERNRGNFPPRFSGRQFPNYSSELNVNALELEDSALYLCASSFYRVTGANVLTFGAGSRLTVL.

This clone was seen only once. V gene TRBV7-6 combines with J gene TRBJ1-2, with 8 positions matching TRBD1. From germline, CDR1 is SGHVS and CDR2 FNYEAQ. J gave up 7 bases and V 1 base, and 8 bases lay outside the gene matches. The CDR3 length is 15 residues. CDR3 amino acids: CASSLGPRQGPGYTF. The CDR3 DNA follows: TGTGCCAGCAGCTTAGGCCCCCGACAGGGGCCTGGCTACACCTTC.

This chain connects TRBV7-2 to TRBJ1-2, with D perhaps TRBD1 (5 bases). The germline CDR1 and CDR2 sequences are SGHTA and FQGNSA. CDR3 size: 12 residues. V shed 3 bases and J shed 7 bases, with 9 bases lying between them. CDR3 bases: TGTGCCAGCAGCTTTGGGGGACTTGGCTACACCTTC. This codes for CASSFGGLGYTF. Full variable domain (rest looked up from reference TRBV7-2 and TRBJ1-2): GAGVSQSPSNKVTEKGKDVELRCDPISGHTALYWYRQSLGQGLEFLIYFQGNSAPDKSGLPSDRFSAERTGGSVSTLTIQRTQQEDSAVYLCASSFGGLGYTFGSGTRLTVV.

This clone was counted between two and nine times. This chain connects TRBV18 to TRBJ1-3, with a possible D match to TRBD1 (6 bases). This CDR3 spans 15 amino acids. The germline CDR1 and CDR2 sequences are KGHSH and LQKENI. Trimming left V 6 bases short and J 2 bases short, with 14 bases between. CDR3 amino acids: CASSQQGRAGNTIYF. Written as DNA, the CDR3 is TGTGCCAGCTCTCAACAGGGAAGGGCTGGAAACACCATATATTTT.

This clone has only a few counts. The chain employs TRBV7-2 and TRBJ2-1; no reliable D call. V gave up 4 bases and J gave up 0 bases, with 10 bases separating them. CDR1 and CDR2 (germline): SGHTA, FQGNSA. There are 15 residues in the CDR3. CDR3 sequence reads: CASSYPLYSYNEQFF. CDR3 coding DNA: TGTGCCAGCAGCTATCCCCTGTACTCCTACAATGAGCAGTTCTTC.

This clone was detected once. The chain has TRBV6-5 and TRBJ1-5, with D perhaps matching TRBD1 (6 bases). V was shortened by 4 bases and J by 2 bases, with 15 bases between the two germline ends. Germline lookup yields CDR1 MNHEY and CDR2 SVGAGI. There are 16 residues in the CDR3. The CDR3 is CASSSPQGNGNQPQHF. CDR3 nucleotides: TGTGCCAGCAGTTCCCCCCAGGGGAATGGCAATCAGCCCCAGCATTTT.

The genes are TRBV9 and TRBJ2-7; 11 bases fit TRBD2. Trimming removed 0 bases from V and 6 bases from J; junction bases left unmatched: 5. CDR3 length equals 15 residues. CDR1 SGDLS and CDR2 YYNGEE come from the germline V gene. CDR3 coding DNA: TGTGCCAGCAGCGTAGGGGGTAGCGGGAGGGGCGAGCAGTACTTC. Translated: CASSVGGSGRGEQYF. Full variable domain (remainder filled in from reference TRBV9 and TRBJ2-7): DSGVTQTPKHLITATGQRVTLRCSPRSGDLSVYWYQQSLDQGLQFLIQYYNGEERAKGNILERFSAQQFPDLHSELNLSSLELGDSALYFCASSVGGSGRGEQYFGPGTRLTVT.

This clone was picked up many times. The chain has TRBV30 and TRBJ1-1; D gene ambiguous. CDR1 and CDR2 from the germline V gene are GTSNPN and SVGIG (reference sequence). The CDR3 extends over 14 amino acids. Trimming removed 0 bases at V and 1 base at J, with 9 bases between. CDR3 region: CAWSVYGENTEAFF. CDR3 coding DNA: TGTGCCTGGAGTGTATACGGGGAGAACACTGAAGCTTTCTTT.

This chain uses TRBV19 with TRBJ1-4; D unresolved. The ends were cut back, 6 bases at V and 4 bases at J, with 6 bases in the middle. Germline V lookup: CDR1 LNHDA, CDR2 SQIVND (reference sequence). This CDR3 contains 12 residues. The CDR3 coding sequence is TGTGCCAGTAGCTATAATAATGAAAAACTGTTTTTT. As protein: CASSYNNEKLFF.

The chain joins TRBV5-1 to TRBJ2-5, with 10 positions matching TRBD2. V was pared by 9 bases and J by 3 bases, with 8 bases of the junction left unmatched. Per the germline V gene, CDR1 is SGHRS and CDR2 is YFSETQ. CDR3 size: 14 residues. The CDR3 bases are TGCGCCACCCGGACTAGCGGAGAGAAAGAGACCCAGTACTTC. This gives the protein CATRTSGEKETQYF.

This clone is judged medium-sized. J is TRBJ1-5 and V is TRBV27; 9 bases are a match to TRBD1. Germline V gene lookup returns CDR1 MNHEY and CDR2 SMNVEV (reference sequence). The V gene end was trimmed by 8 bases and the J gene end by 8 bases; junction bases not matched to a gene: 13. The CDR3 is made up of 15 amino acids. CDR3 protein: CASSWGTGRVEPQHF. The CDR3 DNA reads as TGTGCCAGCTCCTGGGGGACAGGGCGGGTGGAGCCCCAGCATTTT.

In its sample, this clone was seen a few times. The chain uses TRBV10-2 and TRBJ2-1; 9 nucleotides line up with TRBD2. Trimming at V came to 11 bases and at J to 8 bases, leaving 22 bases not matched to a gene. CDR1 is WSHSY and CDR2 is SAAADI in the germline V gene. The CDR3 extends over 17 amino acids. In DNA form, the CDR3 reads TGCGCCTGCCGAGAGGGACTAGCAGGCGGGTATAGGGATGAGCAGTTCTTC. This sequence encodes CACREGLAGGYRDEQFF.

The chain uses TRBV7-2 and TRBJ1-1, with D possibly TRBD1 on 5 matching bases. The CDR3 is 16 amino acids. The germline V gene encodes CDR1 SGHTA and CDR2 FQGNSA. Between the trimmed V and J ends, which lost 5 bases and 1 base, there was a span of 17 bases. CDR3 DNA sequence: TGTGCCAGCAGCCTAAGACCCGGGACTTCGAACACTGAAGCTTTCTTT. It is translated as CASSLRPGTSNTEAFF.

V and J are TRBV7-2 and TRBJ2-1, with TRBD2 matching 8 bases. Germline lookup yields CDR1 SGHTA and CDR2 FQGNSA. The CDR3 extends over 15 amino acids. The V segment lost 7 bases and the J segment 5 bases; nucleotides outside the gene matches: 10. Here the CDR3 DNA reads TGTGCCAGCAACAAACTCGGACTAGCCAACAATGAGCAGTTCTTC. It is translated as CASNKLGLANNEQFF.